This entry features one TCR beta chain sequence. Its antigen remains undetermined. Because the receptor is murine, the gene names and germline sequences shown are mouse ones. Read data end 1 residue before the CDR3 end; the end is taken from the germline J gene. Library preparation employed the immunoSEQ multiplex PCR assay. TCRbeta CDR3 sequencing was done by Adaptive Biotechnologies at survey depth, reporting CDR3 sequences, V/J genes, productive frequency and template counts. TCR beta CDR3 regions were amplified from genomic DNA rather than RNA. Per the source publication's procedure: Pairwise repertoire overlap between tissues was quantified with Jensen-Shannon divergence, where 1 means complete divergence and 0 identical. Tissues were clustered by single-linkage agglomerative hierarchical clustering of pairwise JSD values and displayed as dendrograms. All patient samples were analyzed with GLIPH2 using simulation_depth 1000, kmer_min_depth 3 and cdr3_length_cutoff 8, and only groups containing more than two unique CDR3s were kept. In a standardized tissue-overlap score, Jaccard GLIPH-group overlap across patients was extrapolated to a standard repertoire size of 1000 clones. Linear mixed-effect models, with tissue as a fixed effect and individual as a random effect, were used to test how diversity related to clinical or experimental variables. Entries here come from immuneACCESS through TCRdb and include only in-frame sequences with V and J called. Some clones fail to appear in such tables; in the studies checked, an unresolved V gene covers under half of the shortfall, and the cause of the remainder is unknown. The V and J calls and clone size were taken over from that table, and D and trimming were inferred from the DNA. Within this sample are over 8,000 clones, with under 55% of them counted one time only. In total, the top ten clones hold about 2.2% of the sample.

The germline V gene encodes CDR1 KGHPV and CDR2 FQNQEV (reference sequence). The cysteine opens and the phenylalanine closes a CDR3 of 14 amino acids. Part of the CDR3 DNA is given, 39 bases translated from base 1. Trimming takes 6 bases off V and 5 bases off J; junction bases not matched to a gene: 4. This sample is drawn from a study of tissue T cells after allogeneic stem cell transplantation (dated by TCRdb to between 2021 and 2024). With regard to the full study: TCR beta repertoires were profiled across many tissues obtained from research autopsies of patients with and without GVHD, as well as in mouse models of GVHD. The human arm was conducted as a prospective observational study, and neither blinding nor randomization was performed.

The time point label corresponds to: mouse harvest day 7 after allogeneic transplant. Each mouse graft, delivered by tail vein injection, combined 10^6 splenic CD5+ T cells with 10^7 T-cell-depleted bone marrow cells. To model GVHD in mice, a major MHC-mismatch B6 (H2b) into BALB/c (H2d) model was used, and tissues were profiled at day 7 or 14. On day 7 or 14 post-transplant, mouse tissues and retro-orbital blood were harvested with separate sterile tools for each animal, and livers were flushed beforehand. Before genomic DNA isolation with the DNeasy Blood & Tissue Kit, mouse tissues were minced with razor blades in buffered saline. Summary of the overall study and its limitations: Few T cell clones were found to be shared across patients, but shared repertoire signatures across patients were revealed in a tissue-specific fashion by motif-based clustering. The patient cohort was small and clinically heterogeneous, and sampling depth was acknowledged as a limitation. Within patients, how anatomically similar tissues were was a major factor shaping TCR repertoire composition, regardless of disease or transplant status. The study did not determine which tissue TCRs were alloreactive or antigen-specific, and some clones might have been persisting host cells. In both patients and mice, T cells from blood and spleen picked up only a limited part of the TCR repertoire that was detected in tissues.

Sequencing was carried out using skin. The sequence is built from TRBV26 and TRBJ1-5, with 10 bases matching TRBD1. The TCR originated in a female BALB/c mouse given C57BL/6 T cells with graft-versus-host disease after an allogeneic hematopoietic cell transplant. CDR3 region: CASRGQGPDQAPLF. The CDR3 bases that were read are TGTGCCAGCAGGGGACAGGGGCCAGACCAGGCTCCGCTT.